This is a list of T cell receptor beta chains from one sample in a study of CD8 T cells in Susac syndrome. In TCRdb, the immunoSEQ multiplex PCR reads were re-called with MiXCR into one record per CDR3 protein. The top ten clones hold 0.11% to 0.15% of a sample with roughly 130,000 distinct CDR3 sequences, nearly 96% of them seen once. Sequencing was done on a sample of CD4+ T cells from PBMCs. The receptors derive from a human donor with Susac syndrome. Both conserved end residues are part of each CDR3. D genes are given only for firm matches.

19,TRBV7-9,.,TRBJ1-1,CASTTGGALSREEDTEAFF,TGTGCCAGCACCACCGGGGGAGCACTTTCCAGAGAGGAGGACACTGAAGCTTTCTTT
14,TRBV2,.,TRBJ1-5,CASSVRGSNQPQHF,TGTGCCAGCAGTGTGCGGGGGAGCAATCAGCCCCAGCATTTT
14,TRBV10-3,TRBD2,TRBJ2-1,CAISEGLAGVEQFF,TGTGCCATCAGTGAGGGACTAGCGGGAGTTGAGCAGTTCTTC
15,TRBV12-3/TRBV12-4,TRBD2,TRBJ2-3,CASSLSSGRSDTQYF,TGTGCCAGCAGTTTAAGTAGCGGGAGGTCAGATACGCAGTATTTT
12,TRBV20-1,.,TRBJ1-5,CSAREGGQPQHF,TGCAGTGCTAGAGAGGGGGGTCAGCCCCAGCATTTT
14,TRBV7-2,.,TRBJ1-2,CASSLETKSYGYTF,TGTGCCAGCAGCTTAGAGACAAAGTCTTATGGCTACACCTTC
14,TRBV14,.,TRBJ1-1,CASSQQDSYTEAFF,TGTGCCAGCAGCCAACAGGACAGTTACACTGAAGCTTTCTTT
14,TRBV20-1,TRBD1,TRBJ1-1,CSARVGQGRTEAFF,TGCAGTGCTAGAGTTGGACAGGGGAGGACTGAAGCTTTCTTT
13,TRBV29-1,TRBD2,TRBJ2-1,CSVEREGKGEQFF,TGCAGCGTTGAAAGGGAGGGTAAAGGTGAGCAGTTCTTC
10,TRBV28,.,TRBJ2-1,CASGRGEQFF,TGTGCCAGCGGCAGGGGAGAGCAGTTCTTC
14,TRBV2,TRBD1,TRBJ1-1,CASSAGQGYTEAFF,TGTGCCAGCAGCGCGGGACAGGGCTACACTGAAGCTTTCTTT
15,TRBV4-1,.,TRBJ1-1,CASSQEAAIKTEAFF,TGCGCCAGCAGCCAAGAGGCCGCCATTAAGACTGAAGCTTTCTTT
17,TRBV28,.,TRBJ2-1,CASSLPLWDTSYNEQFF,TGTGCCAGCAGCCTTCCCCTATGGGACACATCCTACAATGAGCAGTTCTTC
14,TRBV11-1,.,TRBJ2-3,CASSLDWGTDTQYF,TGTGCCAGCAGCTTAGATTGGGGTACAGATACGCAGTATTTT
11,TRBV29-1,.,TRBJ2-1,CSVRSPDEQFF,TGCAGCGTCCGAAGTCCGGATGAGCAGTTCTTC
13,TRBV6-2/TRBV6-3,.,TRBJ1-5,CASSYGANQPQHF,TGTGCCAGCAGTTACGGAGCGAATCAGCCCCAGCATTTT
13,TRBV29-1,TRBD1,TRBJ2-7,CSALGGTGGRQYF,TGCAGCGCTCTGGGGGGGACAGGGGGTAGGCAGTACTTC